The TCR beta chain under discussion was sequenced for a study of regulatory T cells in long-lasting Graves disease. Findings of the study overall: There was favoring of TRBV28, TRBJ1-2 and TRBJ2-5 in persistent disease.

The sample holds many counts of this clonotype. The antigen remains unidentified. Time point denoted: newly diagnosed GD, antithyroid drugs for less than 3 months. Scientists built the TCR library using RNA that was extracted from PBMCs. Relying on iRepertoire HTBI primers and Arm-PCR of CDR3 regions, the team built TCR beta libraries. TCRdb redid the calling of the multiplex PCR reads with MiXCR, one entry per CDR3 protein. The sample lists about 470,000 distinct CDR3 sequences; just under 15% were seen once. Per the germline V gene, CDR1 is MNHNS and CDR2 is SASEGT. The CDR3 totals 13 residues. V lost 6 bases, J lost 4 bases, and 10 bases lay in between. The data also belong to a second study, concerning T cells in Graves' hyperthyroidism and ophthalmopathy. That investigation notes: Clinical symptoms, serum thyroxine and TRAb, thyroid ultrasound and orbital computed tomography were used for the diagnoses.

This TCR came from a woman aged 25 to 39 with Graves disease. The J gene is TRBJ1-5, the V gene TRBV6-1, with D tentatively TRBD1 (5 bases). Sequencing was performed on peripheral blood mononuclear cells (PBMCs), taken at new diagnosis, from a patient treated with antithyroid drugs. The CDR3 DNA reads TGTGCCAGCAGGATGACAGTGAATCAGCCCCAGCATTTT. Its protein is CASRMTVNQPQHF.